The 25 T cell receptor beta chains below all came from one sample that was sequenced in a study of blood T cell repertoires in COVID-19. Assay: immunoSEQ multiplex PCR; the TCRdb copy retains only in-frame clones and omits some. The sample contains 95,000 to 100,000 clones, 84% of which appear only once. Input material: peripheral blood. The source is a human donor in a cohort sampled during active COVID-19.

The chain carries TRBV10-1 and TRBJ1-1, with D maybe TRBD1 (5 bases). The V end was cut by 11 bases, the J end by 3 bases, with 10 bases between. Germline V gives CDR1 WNHNN, CDR2 SYGVQD (reference sequence). The CDR3 sequence is 11 residues long. CDR3 residues: CASGDYTEAFF. The CDR3 DNA sequence: TGCGCCTCGGGGGACTACACTGAAGCTTTCTTT.

The rearrangement uses TRBV27 and TRBJ1-2; 7 nucleotides agree with TRBD1. Losses at the gene ends were 2 bases for V and 6 bases for J; bases not matched to a gene: 0. The CDR3 consists of 12 residues. Germline V gives CDR1 MNHEY, CDR2 SMNVEV (reference sequence). The CDR3 reads CASSLRGHGYTF. The CDR3 coding sequence is TGTGCCAGCAGTTTAAGGGGGCATGGCTACACCTTC.

The chain joins TRBV12-1 to TRBJ1-2; TRBD1, the table's D call, was not compared with the DNA. TRBV12-1 is a documented pseudogene. This CDR3 has 14 amino acids. The CDR3 here is CASSLGHRSYGYTF. The CDR3 region has the DNA TGTGCCAGCAGCCTCGGACACCGCTCCTATGGCTACACCTTC.

The chain couples TRBV5-4 to TRBJ2-3; 8 nucleotides line up with TRBD2. Losses at the gene ends were 7 bases for V and 4 bases for J; bases not matched to a gene: 11. CDR1 SGHNT and CDR2 YYREEE come from the germline V gene (reference sequence). The CDR3 consists of 15 residues. The CDR3 DNA is TGTGCCAGCGCTCGGGGTAGCGGGGTCCCAGATACGCAGTATTTT. Its protein is CASARGSGVPDTQYF.

The chain uses TRBV5-1 and TRBJ2-3; tentative D call: TRBD2 (6 bases). The CDR3 has 17 amino acids. V was cut by 0 bases and J by 2 bases, with 16 bases left in between. Germline CDR1 and CDR2: SGHRS and YFSETQ. CDR3 in amino acids: CASSLARLLALTDTQYF. The CDR3 DNA reads as TGCGCCAGCAGCTTGGCCAGGTTACTAGCACTCACAGATACGCAGTATTTT.

The chain combines TRBV9 with TRBJ1-3; 8 bases agree with TRBD1. CDR3 length equals 15 residues. After removal of 4 bases from V and 0 bases from J, the junction contained 3 bases not matched to a gene. Germline loops: CDR1 SGDLS, CDR2 YYNGEE. The DNA of the CDR3 is TGTGCCAGCAGCTTGGGACAGGTCTCTGGAAACACCATATATTTT. Translated, it gives CASSLGQVSGNTIYF. Full variable domain (remainder filled in from reference TRBV9 and TRBJ1-3): DSGVTQTPKHLITATGQRVTLRCSPRSGDLSVYWYQQSLDQGLQFLIQYYNGEERAKGNILERFSAQQFPDLHSELNLSSLELGDSALYFCASSLGQVSGNTIYFGEGSWLTVV.

The rearrangement joins TRBV4-2 to TRBJ2-3, with D tentatively TRBD2 (5 bases). CDR1 LGHNA and CDR2 YNFKEQ come from the germline V gene. The CDR3 contains 18 residues. Trimming stripped 0 bases from V and 0 bases from J, with 16 bases between. CDR3 residues: CASSQDLPAASSTDTQYF. The CDR3 nucleotides are TGTGCCAGCAGCCAAGATCTCCCAGCGGCCTCTAGCACAGATACGCAGTATTTT.

V gene TRBV27 combines with J gene TRBJ2-7, with D perhaps TRBD2 (6 bases). Germline V gives CDR1 MNHEY, CDR2 SMNVEV (reference sequence). V lost 5 bases and J lost 5, with 13 bases in between. The CDR3 extends over 13 amino acids. CDR3 amino acids: CASSHAGTDEQYF. Written as DNA, the CDR3 is TGTGCCAGCAGTCACGCCGGGACTGACGAGCAGTACTTC.

The chain links TRBV27 to TRBJ1-2; 7 bases agree with TRBD1. CDR1 and CDR2 (germline): MNHEY, SMNVEV (reference sequence). The CDR3 length is 17 residues. The V and J ends lost 3 bases and 3 bases, in that order; junction bases with no gene match: 13. This CDR3 reads CASSLRYEGGRDYGYTF. In DNA, the CDR3 is TGTGCCAGCAGTTTGCGATACGAAGGGGGCCGCGACTATGGCTACACCTTC.

This clone was counted a few times. This chain connects TRBV25-1 to TRBJ2-7, with D tentatively TRBD2 (5 bases). V was clipped by 8 bases and J by 3 bases, with 8 bases between them. Germline CDR1 and CDR2: MGHDK and SYGVNS. The CDR3 runs 11 residues. This CDR3 is CASGRVYEQYF. The CDR3 nucleotides read TGTGCCAGCGGGAGAGTCTACGAGCAGTACTTC.

The rearrangement links TRBV18 to TRBJ2-7, with TRBD1 identical over 7 bases. The CDR3 loop spans 16 amino acids. The germline V gene encodes CDR1 KGHSH and CDR2 LQKENI. V shed 1 base, J shed 3 bases, and the junction held 9 bases outside the gene matches. CDR3 protein: CASSPRTGQNSYEQYF. The CDR3 DNA follows: TGTGCCAGCTCACCACGTACGGGACAGAATAGCTACGAGCAGTACTTC.

The chain is built from TRBV25-1 and TRBJ2-7, with 8 bases that match TRBD1. V shed 8 bases and J 5 bases; nucleotides not matched to a gene: 8. Germline V gene sequence: CDR1 MGHDK, CDR2 SYGVNS. The CDR3 sequence is 13 residues long. The CDR3 sequence is CASSRQGTHEQYF. CDR3 in DNA: TGTGCCAGCTCCCGACAGGGGACCCACGAGCAGTACTTC.

The V and J genes are TRBV5-1 and TRBJ2-1; 13 positions match TRBD2. The CDR3 consists of 16 residues. Germline V gene data show CDR1 as SGHRS and CDR2 as YFSETQ. The junction had 11 bases not matched to a gene; V was cut back by 5 bases and J by 9 bases. CDR3 sequence (DNA): TGCGCCAGCAGACTAGCGGGAGGGCCGTGGGACAGTGAGCAGTTCTTC. Residues: CASRLAGGPWDSEQFF.

This clone turned up a few times. The chain employs TRBV25-1 and TRBJ1-3, with 7 positions matching TRBD1. The J segment lost 5 bases and the V segment lost 6 bases, leaving 10 bases of the junction unmatched. Germline-derived CDR1 and CDR2 are MGHDK and SYGVNS. This CDR3 has 15 residues. CDR3 bases: TGTGCCAGCAGCCCCTCGGGACAGTCCCGAAACACCATATATTTT. Translating gives CASSPSGQSRNTIYF. Full variable domain (missing parts from reference TRBV25-1 and TRBJ1-3): EADIYQTPRYLVIGTGKKITLECSQTMGHDKMYWYQQDPGMELHLIHYSYGVNSTEKGDLSSESTVSRIRTEHFPLTLESARPSHTSQYLCASSPSGQSRNTIYFGEGSWLTVV.

The rearrangement joins TRBV2 to TRBJ1-5, with D possibly being TRBD1 (6 bases). The CDR3 totals 14 residues. The germline V gene has CDR1 SNHLY and CDR2 FYNNEI. The germline V and J ends were trimmed by 8 bases and 4 bases, with 15 bases remaining between them. The CDR3, as DNA: TGTGCCAGCGGGCAGGGGCAGCGGAATCAGCCCCAGCATTTT. Its translation is CASGQGQRNQPQHF.

The chain has TRBV5-5 and TRBJ2-7; weak D call: TRBD1 (6 bases). Germline V gene data show CDR1 as SGHKS and CDR2 as YYEKEE (reference sequence). The V gene lost 5 bases and the J gene lost 3 bases, with 15 bases spanning the gap. This CDR3 region has 14 residues. The CDR3 spells CASSSTGTNYEQYF. CDR3 sequence (DNA): TGTGCCAGCAGTTCAACCGGGACAAACTACGAGCAGTACTTC.

This chain connects TRBV5-1 to TRBJ2-3; D is perhaps TRBD2 (6 bases). The germline gives CDR1 SGHRS, CDR2 YFSETQ. The CDR3 runs to 16 residues. The V end was cut by 1 base, the J end by 2 bases, with 14 bases between. The CDR3 protein is CASSLIAEGFTDTQYF. The CDR3 nucleotides are TGCGCCAGCAGCTTGATAGCGGAGGGGTTCACAGATACGCAGTATTTT.

In this sample, this clone turned up once. The rearrangement links TRBV7-2 to TRBJ1-1, with a tentative D call TRBD1 (6 bases). The V and J ends lost 5 bases and 1 base respectively, with 11 bases between them. Germline CDR1 SGHTA, CDR2 FQGNSA. The CDR3 is made up of 14 amino acids. The CDR3 region has the DNA TGTGCCAGCAGCCAATTACAGGGGAACACTGAAGCTTTCTTT. This gives the protein CASSQLQGNTEAFF.

The genes are TRBV3-1 (or the pseudogene TRBV3-2) and TRBJ2-5; 8 bases line up with TRBD2. This CDR3 spans 15 amino acids. V shed 4 bases and J 0 bases; nucleotides not matched to a gene: 4. CDR1 is LGHDT and CDR2 is YNNKEL in the germline V gene (reference sequence). The CDR3 loop reads CASSLSSGNQETQYF. CDR3 sequence (DNA): TGTGCCAGCAGCCTGAGTAGCGGGAACCAAGAGACCCAGTACTTC.

The rearrangement uses TRBV6-2 or TRBV6-3 and TRBJ1-4, with D possibly TRBD1 on 5 matching bases. The CDR3 extends over 16 amino acids. V lost 4 bases, J lost 5 bases, and 17 bases lay in between. Germline V gives CDR1 MNHEY, CDR2 SVGEGT. CDR3 in amino acids: CASSSRAGTPNEKLFF. CDR3 coding DNA: TGTGCCAGCAGTTCCCGTGCCGGGACTCCGAATGAAAAACTGTTTTTT.

This clone has a single count. The gene calls are TRBV4-3 and TRBJ1-2; 8 nucleotides agree with TRBD1. The junction had 2 bases not matched to a gene; V was cut back by 2 bases and J by 0 bases. CDR1 is LGHNA, CDR2 YSLEER, per germline. CDR3 length: 15 residues. CDR3 sequence: CASSQLQGANYGYTF. The CDR3 region has the DNA TGCGCCAGCAGCCAACTACAGGGGGCTAACTATGGCTACACCTTC.

This chain links TRBV24-1 with TRBJ2-5, with a tentative D call TRBD2 (5 bases). There are 16 residues in the CDR3. V dropped 4 bases and J dropped 0 bases, with 14 bases sitting between them. Per germline, CDR1 KGHDR and CDR2 SFDVKD. The CDR3 coding sequence is TGTGCCACCAGTGACCCCGTGTCGGGGAACCAAGAGACCCAGTACTTC. Its translation: CATSDPVSGNQETQYF.

The CDR3 protein is CASRESRGQETQYF. The CDR3 nucleotides are TGTGCCAGTAGGGAATCCAGGGGGCAAGAGACCCAGTACTTC. The V and J genes are TRBV19 and TRBJ2-5, with TRBD1 matching 7 bases. Germline V gene lookup returns CDR1 LNHDA and CDR2 SQIVND (reference sequence). J lost 2 bases, V lost 6 bases, and 6 bases had no gene match. CDR3 length equals 14 residues.

This clone was picked up one time. V and J are TRBV14 and TRBJ1-1; 9 bases match TRBD1. The CDR3 consists of 18 residues. Germline V gene sequence: CDR1 SGHDN, CDR2 FVKESK. V lost 3 bases, J lost 1 base, and 12 bases stayed unmatched. DNA of the CDR3: TGTGCCAGCAGCCAGCGGCCGGGACAGGGTCCGTCGAACACTGAAGCTTTCTTT. Protein sequence: CASSQRPGQGPSNTEAFF.

The rearrangement joins TRBV5-1 to TRBJ2-3, with 7 bases identical to TRBD2. Germline CDR1 reads SGHRS; CDR2 reads YFSETQ. J gave up 4 bases and V 4 bases, and 9 bases lay outside the gene matches. This CDR3 has 15 amino acids. CDR3 in amino acids: CASSTGRAGADTQYF. CDR3 in DNA: TGCGCCAGCAGCACTGGGAGGGCCGGGGCAGATACGCAGTATTTT.